A single sample is the source of the 22 T cell receptor beta chains below, sequenced in a study of blood T cell repertoires in COVID-19. The method was immunoSEQ multiplex PCR; TCRdb's version includes in-frame clones alone and lacks a portion of them. The sample lists hundreds of thousands of clones; under 90% were seen once. The specimen sequenced was PBMCs or T cells enriched from blood (not recorded which). These receptor sequences come from a woman in her forties or fifties who had been exposed to COVID-19.

This clone was recorded only once. The gene calls are TRBV11-2 and TRBJ2-1; the match to TRBD1 covers 9 bases. CDR1 and CDR2 (germline): SGHAT, FQNNGV. The CDR3 covers 16 residues. After removal of 4 bases from V and 1 base from J, the junction contained 5 bases not matched to a gene. This chain's CDR3 is CASSSYRGQSYNEQFF. DNA for the CDR3: TGTGCCAGCAGCTCATACAGGGGGCAATCCTACAATGAGCAGTTCTTC.

The table lists this clone with a few counts. V usage is TRBV6-2 or TRBV6-3 and J usage is TRBJ1-5, with TRBD1 identical over 7 bases. From germline, CDR1 is MNHEY and CDR2 SVGEGT. After removal of 2 bases from V and 3 bases from J, the junction contained 7 bases not matched to a gene. The CDR3 sequence is 16 residues long. In DNA form, the CDR3 reads TGTGCCAGCAGTTACCATATGACAGGGCCCAATCAGCCCCAGCATTTT. This gives the protein CASSYHMTGPNQPQHF.

The chain is built from TRBV10-1 and TRBJ1-2; D might be TRBD1 (5 bases). The germline V and J ends were trimmed by 6 bases and 2 bases, with 10 bases remaining between them. There are 13 residues in the CDR3. Germline-derived CDR1 and CDR2 are WNHNN and SYGVQD (reference sequence). In DNA form, the CDR3 reads TGCGCCAGCAGCCGACAGCCCAACTATGGCTACACCTTC. This encodes CASSRQPNYGYTF.

The chain joins TRBV20-1 to TRBJ1-1; 9 bases are shared with TRBD1. CDR1 is DFQATT, CDR2 SNEGSKA, per germline (reference sequence). The CDR3 consists of 14 residues. The ends lost 3 bases at V and 2 bases at J; junction bases unmatched: 4. The DNA of the CDR3 is TGCAGTGCTAGTGAGGGACAGGGAAACACTGAAGCTTTCTTT. Translated: CSASEGQGNTEAFF.

V and J are TRBV6-5 and TRBJ1-1; D is uncertain. V was cut by 4 bases and J by 1 base, with 7 bases left in between. The CDR3 spans 13 residues. The germline V gene has CDR1 MNHEY and CDR2 SVGAGI. The CDR3 DNA reads as TGTGCCAGCAGTTTCGGTCCGAACACTGAAGCTTTCTTT. It specifies CASSFGPNTEAFF.

The chain combines TRBV11-2 with TRBJ1-2; TRBD1 is a possible D gene (5 bases). Looked up from germline, CDR1 is SGHAT and CDR2 is FQNNGV. Trimming pared 8 bases from V and 2 bases from J, leaving 27 bases between. CDR3 length: 18 residues. The CDR3, as DNA: TGTGCCAGCGGGGAGGGTCTGCTTCGGGGCAGCGCCAACTATGGCTACACCTTC. Translating it yields CASGEGLLRGSANYGYTF.

Of note for this clone: One end of the junction varies from germline; a read error may be responsible. This chain uses TRBV29-1 with TRBJ1-1; D not certain. The CDR3 length is 11 residues. In germline, CDR1 is SQVTM, CDR2 ANQGSEA. Here the CDR3 DNA reads TGCAGCTCCCAGGCCAACAGTGAAGCTTTCTTT. The encoded protein is CSSQANSEAFF.

This clone was counted once. The gene calls are TRBV5-5 and TRBJ1-1; TRBD1 is a possible D gene (5 bases). Germline values: CDR1 SGHKS, CDR2 YYEKEE (reference sequence). This CDR3 contains 15 residues. Trimming shortened V by 4 bases and J by 5 bases, and 18 bases separated the two germline ends. The CDR3 loop reads CASSLIGREGTEAFF. CDR3 in DNA: TGTGCCAGCAGCCTGATCGGCAGGGAAGGGACTGAAGCTTTCTTT.

In DNA, the CDR3 is TGTGCCAGCAGCTTAGCGGGGAGCGAGCCCCAGCATTTT. Amino acid sequence: CASSLAGSEPQHF. The rearrangement uses TRBV7-2 and TRBJ1-5; no reliable D call. The V gene's germline CDR1 is SGHTA and CDR2 FQGNSA. V was clipped by 0 bases and J by 8 bases, with 8 bases between them. The CDR3 has 13 amino acids.

The chain employs TRBV12-3 or TRBV12-4 and TRBJ1-1; D perhaps matches TRBD1 (6 bases). CDR3 size: 12 residues. With 5 bases removed from V and 8 bases from J, the gap between germline ends came to 12 bases. The DNA of the CDR3 is TGTGCCAGCAGTCAGCCCGACAGGGAAGCTTTCTTT. It specifies CASSQPDREAFF.

The V call is TRBV21-1, the J call TRBJ2-5; the listed D gene, TRBD2, was not tested against the DNA. TRBV21-1 is listed as a pseudogene. The CDR3 runs 17 residues. The chain's CDR3 is CASSKGAGGHLGETQYF. The CDR3 DNA reads as TGTGCCAGCAGCAAGGGAGCGGGGGGGCATTTAGGAGAGACCCAGTACTTC.

For the CDR3, the DNA is TGTGCCAGCAGCTTAGGGTCCTTCGGGTATGGCTACACCTTC. It is translated as CASSLGSFGYGYTF. J is TRBJ1-2 and V is TRBV7-9; no definite D call. V lost 1 base and J lost 5, with 11 bases in between. Germline V lookup: CDR1 SEHNR, CDR2 FQNEAQ (reference sequence). The CDR3 extends over 14 amino acids.

In its sample, this clone was seen once. The V call is TRBV9, the J call TRBJ2-2; the match to TRBD2 covers 10 bases. Germline V gene lookup returns CDR1 SGDLS and CDR2 YYNGEE. CDR3 size: 17 residues. V trimming: 3 bases; J trimming: 0 bases; junction bases outside the gene matches: 5. Written as DNA, the CDR3 is TGTGCCAGCAGCGCCCTTAGCGGGGGGACGAACACCGGGGAGCTGTTTTTT. Protein: CASSALSGGTNTGELFF.

This rearrangement joins TRBV4-2 to TRBJ2-2, with 9 nucleotides matching TRBD1. V dropped 2 bases and J dropped 5; count of bases not matched to a gene: 15. From germline, CDR1 is LGHNA and CDR2 YNFKEQ. The CDR3 is made up of 19 amino acids. CDR3 region: CASSQSWTGRGQGTGELFF. The CDR3, as DNA: TGTGCCAGCAGCCAATCCTGGACAGGGCGGGGACAGGGAACCGGGGAGCTGTTTTTT.

The chain uses TRBV3-1 (or the pseudogene TRBV3-2) and TRBJ2-6; 7 nucleotides match TRBD1. V lost 1 base to trimming and J lost 1 base; unmatched junction nucleotides: 7. The CDR3 runs to 18 residues. The germline V gene encodes CDR1 LGHDT and CDR2 YNNKEL (reference sequence). The CDR3 loop is CASSQGQGLLSGANVLTF. The CDR3 region has the DNA TGTGCCAGCAGCCAAGGACAGGGCCTACTTTCTGGGGCCAACGTCCTGACTTTC.

V usage is TRBV6-4 and J usage is TRBJ2-2; TRBD1 matches at 11 bases. Germline trimming cut 5 bases from V and 5 bases from J; bases unmatched to any gene: 13. Germline V gene lookup returns CDR1 MRHNA and CDR2 SNTAGT. The CDR3 is 18 amino acids. CDR3 sequence (DNA): TGTGCCAGCAGTAGAAAACCAGCGGGACAGGGGGTTACCGGGGAGCTGTTTTTT. Its protein is CASSRKPAGQGVTGELFF.

The chain has TRBV5-4 and TRBJ2-7, with 9 bases lining up with TRBD1. Germline lookup yields CDR1 SGHNT and CDR2 YYREEE (reference sequence). The CDR3 is 16 amino acids. V trimming: 2 bases; J trimming: 6 bases; junction bases outside the gene matches: 12. Here the CDR3 DNA reads TGTGCCAGCAGCTTAAACACAGGGGGCTTTCCGGCCGAGCAGTACTTC. Encoded protein: CASSLNTGGFPAEQYF.

The V call is TRBV5-5, the J call TRBJ2-7; 7 positions match TRBD2. There are 15 residues in the CDR3. In germline, CDR1 is SGHKS, CDR2 YYEKEE (reference sequence). V was pared by 0 bases and J by 3 bases, with 6 bases of the junction left unmatched. This CDR3 reads CASSLASGDIYEQYF. As DNA, the CDR3 is TGTGCCAGCAGCTTGGCTAGCGGCGATATCTACGAGCAGTACTTC.

The chain joins TRBV19 to TRBJ1-6; a possible D gene is TRBD1 (5 bases). Germline V gene data show CDR1 as LNHDA and CDR2 as SQIVND (reference sequence). V was pared by 7 bases and J by 14 bases, with 18 bases between. CDR3 size: 13 residues. The CDR3 DNA reads as TGTGCCAGTACGGCGAGACGCTGGGGCACCCTCCACTTT. Protein product: CASTARRWGTLHF.

The chain joins TRBV29-1 to TRBJ2-7; TRBD1 aligns across 9 bases. The CDR3 contains 13 residues. Germline V CDR1 and CDR2: SQVTM, ANQGSEA. V gave up 6 bases and J gave up 2 bases; unmatched junction bases: 5. CDR3: CSVAGTGTYEQYF. CDR3 DNA: TGCAGCGTAGCCGGGACAGGGACCTACGAGCAGTACTTC.

CDR3 in DNA: TGTGCCAGCAGTAGCAGGGGAAGGGATTCACCCCTCCACTTT. Translation: CASSSRGRDSPLHF. The chain combines TRBV2 with TRBJ1-6, with a tentative D call TRBD1 (6 bases). The V and J ends lost 5 bases and 8 bases respectively, with 13 bases between them. This CDR3 comprises 14 residues. The V gene's germline CDR1 is SNHLY and CDR2 FYNNEI.

This clone was seen a handful of times. The rearrangement uses TRBV2 and TRBJ1-5; 7 positions agree with TRBD1. V lost 6 bases and J lost 6; bases outside the gene matches: 5. The CDR3 runs 13 residues. Looked up from germline, CDR1 is SNHLY and CDR2 is FYNNEI. CDR3 bases: TGTGCCAGCAGCGTGGGACAGTCTCAGCCCCAGCATTTT. Its protein is CASSVGQSQPQHF.